The 32 T cell receptor beta chains below come from one sample, sequenced in a study of CD8 T cells in Susac syndrome. Reverse transcription of roughly 0.45 to 1 ug RNA used random hexamers. TCRdb used MiXCR to reprocess the immunoSEQ multiplex PCR reads, holding one entry per CDR3 protein. The sample gives about 180,000 distinct CDR3 sequences, about 94% of which show up once; 0.085% to 0.1% is in the top ten. The sample was CD4+ T cells from PBMCs. These receptors all come from a human donor with Susac syndrome.

The rearrangement links TRBV7-2 to TRBJ2-5, with D possibly TRBD2 on 6 matching bases. V lost 5 bases, J lost 5 bases, and 21 bases lay in between. This CDR3 is 16 amino acids long. Germline-derived CDR1 and CDR2 are SGHTA and FQGNSA. The CDR3 nucleotides read TGTGCCAGCAGCAAAGAGGGGACTCCGGGTGGGGAGACCCAGTACTTC. It translates to CASSKEGTPGGETQYF.

The genes are TRBV18 and TRBJ2-3; 10 bases map to TRBD1. The CDR3 covers 17 residues. Germline loops: CDR1 KGHSH, CDR2 LQKENI. Losses at the gene ends were 3 bases for V and 3 bases for J; bases not matched to a gene: 9. This CDR3 is CASSPRNGQGVTDTQYF. In DNA form, the CDR3 reads TGTGCCAGCTCACCCCGAAATGGACAGGGGGTTACAGATACGCAGTATTTT.

CDR3: CSARLVPGQPQHF. The CDR3 coding sequence is TGCAGTGCTAGGTTGGTCCCAGGTCAGCCCCAGCATTTT. V and J are TRBV20-1 and TRBJ1-5; D is uncertain. CDR1 and CDR2 (germline): DFQATT, SNEGSKA (reference sequence). With 3 bases removed from V and 6 bases from J, the gap between germline ends came to 12 bases. CDR3 length equals 13 residues.

This chain links TRBV15 with TRBJ1-6; the D is unclear. CDR3 length: 15 amino acids. Germline assignment: CDR1 LNHNV and CDR2 YYDKDF (reference sequence). V lost 1 base and J lost 5, with 9 bases in between. This CDR3 is CATSRVGGNNSPLHF. The CDR3, as DNA: TGTGCCACCAGCAGAGTGGGAGGGAATAATTCACCCCTCCACTTT. Complete variable domain (other parts from reference TRBV15 and TRBJ1-6): DAMVIQNPRYQVTQFGKPVTLSCSQTLNHNVMYWYQQKSSQAPKLLFHYYDKDFNNEADTPDNFQSRRPNTSFCFLDIRSPGLGDTAMYLCATSRVGGNNSPLHFGNGTRLTVT.

The V gene is TRBV15, the J gene TRBJ2-5; D may be TRBD1 (5 bases). Germline-derived CDR1 and CDR2 are LNHNV and YYDKDF (reference sequence). Between the trimmed V and J ends, which lost 0 bases and 4 bases, there was a span of 15 bases. The length of the CDR3 is 16 residues. DNA for the CDR3: TGTGCCACCAGCAGAGAGCGCGCAGGGATAGCAGAGACCCAGTACTTC. Encoded protein: CATSRERAGIAETQYF.

V and J are TRBV18 and TRBJ1-1; D perhaps matches TRBD1 (6 bases). The CDR3 loop spans 14 amino acids. Per germline, CDR1 KGHSH and CDR2 LQKENI. The V gene lost 1 base and the J gene lost 1 base, with 7 bases spanning the gap. The CDR3 bases are TGTGCCAGCTCACCACAACAGGGGAACACTGAAGCTTTCTTT. Encoded protein: CASSPQQGNTEAFF.

The chain links TRBV20-1 to TRBJ1-5, with 8 bases fitting TRBD1. The length of the CDR3 is 19 residues. Germline V gene lookup returns CDR1 DFQATT and CDR2 SNEGSKA (reference sequence). The J segment lost 0 bases and the V segment lost 1 base, leaving 14 bases of the junction unmatched. The CDR3 DNA reads as TGCAGTGCTAGAGTGTACAGGGGAGGCCAGGGGGCTAGCAATCAGCCCCAGCATTTT. It encodes CSARVYRGGQGASNQPQHF.

This rearrangement joins TRBV4-1 to TRBJ1-2, with D maybe TRBD1 (6 bases). Germline V gene sequence: CDR1 MGHRA, CDR2 YSYEKL. CDR3 length equals 13 residues. The V end was cut by 3 bases, the J end by 5 bases, with 10 bases between. The CDR3 loop is CASSHATGYGYTF. DNA for the CDR3: TGCGCCAGCAGCCACGCCACAGGGTATGGCTACACCTTC.

This clonotype has just one count. V gene TRBV7-9 combines with J gene TRBJ2-3; TRBD2 aligns across 11 bases. The germline V gene has CDR1 SEHNR and CDR2 FQNEAQ (reference sequence). The CDR3 has 15 amino acids. After removal of 6 bases from V and 1 base from J, the junction contained 3 bases not matched to a gene. The CDR3: CASRETSGGTDTQYF. The CDR3 coding sequence is TGTGCCAGCAGGGAGACTAGCGGGGGCACAGATACGCAGTATTTT.

The genes are TRBV9 and TRBJ2-3; D is undetermined. The V end was cut by 4 bases, the J end by 4 bases, with 7 bases between. Per the germline V gene, CDR1 is SGDLS and CDR2 is YYNGEE. The CDR3 loop spans 12 amino acids. DNA for the CDR3: TGTGCCAGCAGCCCCCGGTCAGATACGCAGTATTTT. This encodes CASSPRSDTQYF.

This chain connects TRBV20-1 to TRBJ1-1; no reliable D call. The CDR3 sequence is 14 residues long. Germline values: CDR1 DFQATT, CDR2 SNEGSKA (reference sequence). V was shortened by 2 bases and J by 3 bases, with 13 bases between the two germline ends. The CDR3 DNA follows: TGCAGTGCTAGAACCGGGGAAGGGTACACTGAAGCTTTCTTT. Encoded protein: CSARTGEGYTEAFF.

The chain carries TRBV28 and TRBJ2-7; 9 bases are a match to TRBD1. Germline lookup yields CDR1 MDHEN and CDR2 SYDVKM. V lost 3 bases and J lost 5; bases outside the gene matches: 5. This CDR3 is 14 amino acids long. This CDR3 is CASSLGQGFHEQYF. CDR3 in DNA: TGTGCCAGCAGTTTGGGACAGGGATTCCACGAGCAGTACTTC.

The count of this clonotype is one. The rearrangement joins TRBV9 to TRBJ1-1, with D maybe TRBD1 (5 bases). Trimming shortened V by 2 bases and J by 5 bases, and 19 bases separated the two germline ends. Germline V lookup: CDR1 SGDLS, CDR2 YYNGEE. This CDR3 is built from 16 residues. This chain's CDR3 is CASSVTYDSSGTEAFF. The CDR3 region has the DNA TGTGCCAGCAGCGTTACCTACGACAGTAGTGGGACTGAAGCTTTCTTT.

The chain combines TRBV7-2 with TRBJ2-3, with D perhaps TRBD1 or TRBD2 (5 bases each). Trimming removed 5 bases at V and 4 bases at J, with 13 bases between. There are 14 residues in the CDR3. Germline CDR1 reads SGHTA; CDR2 reads FQGNSA. Written as DNA, the CDR3 is TGTGCCAGCAGCCCTTCCGGGGCCCCAGATACGCAGTATTTT. Its translation: CASSPSGAPDTQYF.

The chain has TRBV7-2 and TRBJ2-7; TRBD2 matches 8 bases. Germline V gene data show CDR1 as SGHTA and CDR2 as FQGNSA. Germline trimming cut 4 bases from V and 3 bases from J; bases unmatched to any gene: 8. The CDR3 contains 15 residues. CDR3 amino acids: CASSSGTSPLYEQYF. CDR3 in DNA: TGTGCCAGCAGCTCGGGGACTAGTCCCCTCTACGAGCAGTACTTC. The full variable domain, in which reference TRBV7-2 and TRBJ2-7 provide the parts outside the CDR3, is GAGVSQSPSNKVTEKGKDVELRCDPISGHTALYWYRQSLGQGLEFLIYFQGNSAPDKSGLPSDRFSAERTGGSVSTLTIQRTQQEDSAVYLCASSSGTSPLYEQYFGPGTRLTVT.

CDR3 region: CASRTPIQETQYF. DNA of the CDR3: TGTGCCAGCAGGACACCTATCCAAGAGACCCAGTACTTC. The rearrangement links TRBV28 to TRBJ2-5, with D uncertain. The CDR3 is made up of 13 amino acids. Trimming pared 6 bases from V and 1 base from J, leaving 9 bases between. The V gene's germline CDR1 is MDHEN and CDR2 SYDVKM.

This clonotype was seen only a few times. The chain carries TRBV7-2 and TRBJ1-5; D unclear. V was clipped by 5 bases and J by 3 bases, with 11 bases between them. CDR3 length equals 14 residues. CDR1 SGHTA and CDR2 FQGNSA come from the germline V gene. The CDR3 DNA follows: TGTGCCAGCAGCCGTCCGGGTCTCAATCAGCCCCAGCATTTT. Protein: CASSRPGLNQPQHF.

The chain employs TRBV28 and TRBJ2-3, with TRBD2 matching 9 bases. Trimming at V came to 5 bases and at J to 6 bases, leaving 12 bases not matched to a gene. From germline, CDR1 is MDHEN and CDR2 SYDVKM. CDR3 length: 16 amino acids. The CDR3 DNA sequence: TGTGCCAGCAGTCCTTCCGGGACTAGCACTCGGGATACGCAGTATTTT. Amino acid sequence: CASSPSGTSTRDTQYF.

This chain uses TRBV19 with TRBJ2-3, with D unresolved. The length of the CDR3 is 13 residues. V was trimmed by 6 bases and J by 4 bases, leaving 11 bases between them. The germline CDR1 and CDR2 sequences are LNHDA and SQIVND (reference sequence). CDR3 in amino acids: CASSTRFADTQYF. In nucleotides, the CDR3 is TGTGCCAGTAGCACGAGATTCGCAGATACGCAGTATTTT.

The gene calls are TRBV30 and TRBJ1-5, with D possibly TRBD1 on 5 matching bases. Trimming cost V 1 base and J 7 bases, with 11 bases left between them. The CDR3 covers 13 residues. Germline lookup yields CDR1 GTSNPN and CDR2 SVGIG (reference sequence). This CDR3 reads CAWSGGGGQPQHF. The CDR3 DNA reads as TGTGCCTGGAGTGGAGGTGGGGGACAGCCCCAGCATTTT.

This clonotype came up a few times. The CDR3 nucleotides are TGTGCCAGCAGCTTAGGACAGAATCAGCCCCAGCATTTT. Protein: CASSLGQNQPQHF. The chain combines TRBV7-3 with TRBJ1-5, with D tentatively TRBD1 (6 bases). Germline CDR1 SGHTA, CDR2 FQGTGA. Trimming pared 2 bases from V and 4 bases from J, leaving 6 bases between. The CDR3 is made up of 13 amino acids.

V is TRBV20-1 and J is TRBJ2-7; D gene uncertain. The germline V and J ends were trimmed by 0 bases and 2 bases, with 14 bases remaining between them. Germline V lookup: CDR1 DFQATT, CDR2 SNEGSKA (reference sequence). This CDR3 region has 15 residues. CDR3 loop: CSARDPRPRTYEQYF. Written as DNA, the CDR3 is TGCAGTGCTAGAGATCCGAGGCCGAGAACCTACGAGCAGTACTTC.

The V gene is TRBV4-3, the J gene TRBJ1-2; possible D gene TRBD1, 6 bases. CDR1 and CDR2 from the germline V gene are LGHNA and YSLEER. V shed 3 bases and J shed 2 bases, with 10 bases lying between them. The CDR3 is made up of 14 amino acids. Written as DNA, the CDR3 is TGCGCCAGCAGCCACTCCGGGACAAACTATGGCTACACCTTC. Its translation is CASSHSGTNYGYTF.

The chain links TRBV7-9 to TRBJ1-2; tentative D call: TRBD1 (5 bases). The CDR3 length is 14 residues. From germline, CDR1 is SEHNR and CDR2 FQNEAQ (reference sequence). Trimming removed 4 bases at V and 4 bases at J, with 13 bases between. This CDR3 is CASSSSRQFYGYTF. The CDR3 DNA is TGTGCCAGCAGCTCCTCGCGACAGTTCTATGGCTACACCTTC.

The V gene is TRBV20-1, the J gene TRBJ2-7; 10 bases match TRBD1. CDR3 size: 13 residues. V was clipped by 6 bases and J by 5 bases; unmatched bases: 7. CDR1 is DFQATT and CDR2 is SNEGSKA in the germline V gene (reference sequence). DNA of the CDR3: TGCAGTGCGCTTGACAGGGGGCGCAACGAGCAGTACTTC. Translating it yields CSALDRGRNEQYF.

V and J are TRBV3-1 and TRBJ1-2; 7 bases agree with TRBD1. CDR3 length equals 14 residues. V trimming: 5 bases; J trimming: 4 bases; junction bases outside the gene matches: 7. Germline-derived CDR1 and CDR2 are LGHDT and YNNKEL (reference sequence). The CDR3, as DNA: TGTGCCAGCAGCGGAGAGGGACAGCCCTATGGCTACACCTTC. The encoded protein is CASSGEGQPYGYTF.

This chain uses TRBV3-1 with TRBJ1-1; D perhaps matches TRBD1 (5 bases). CDR3 length equals 14 residues. From germline, CDR1 is LGHDT and CDR2 YNNKEL (reference sequence). V lost 4 bases, J lost 5 bases, and 14 bases lay in between. CDR3 region: CASSPREGGTEAFF. The DNA of the CDR3 is TGTGCCAGCAGCCCCAGGGAGGGCGGGACTGAAGCTTTCTTT.

The chain links TRBV7-9 to TRBJ2-6; possibly TRBD1 for D (5 bases). This CDR3 has 16 amino acids. The germline V and J ends were trimmed by 2 bases and 0 bases, with 8 bases remaining between them. Germline V gene sequence: CDR1 SEHNR, CDR2 FQNEAQ (reference sequence). CDR3 nucleotide sequence: TGTGCCAGCAGCTTACAAGGGGACTCTGGGGCCAACGTCCTGACTTTC. It is translated as CASSLQGDSGANVLTF.

V and J are TRBV4-1 and TRBJ1-4; perhaps TRBD1 as D (5 bases). The CDR3 has 17 amino acids. Trimming took 2 bases from V and 4 from J, leaving 17 bases between them. Germline-derived CDR1 and CDR2 are MGHRA and YSYEKL. The CDR3 spells CASSQRGWGRNNEKLFF. CDR3 bases: TGCGCCAGCAGCCAACGCGGGTGGGGCCGCAATAATGAAAAACTGTTTTTT.

This chain uses TRBV6-2 or TRBV6-3 with TRBJ1-5, with D tentatively TRBD1 (5 bases). Germline V gene sequence: CDR1 MNHEY, CDR2 SVGEGT. The CDR3 length is 15 residues. With 6 bases removed from V and 3 bases from J, the gap between germline ends came to 15 bases. The CDR3, as DNA: TGTGCCAGCAGCACCGGGACGGGGTTCAATCAGCCCCAGCATTTT. Translating gives CASSTGTGFNQPQHF.

V usage is TRBV6-5 and J usage is TRBJ1-1; tentative D call: TRBD1 (5 bases). CDR3 size: 11 residues. Germline V gene sequence: CDR1 MNHEY, CDR2 SVGAGI. With 7 bases removed from V and 9 bases from J, the gap between germline ends came to 12 bases. The CDR3 nucleotides read TGTGCCAGCAATCAGGGCCAACAAGCTTTCTTT. It encodes CASNQGQQAFF.

This sequence joins TRBV29-1 and TRBJ2-3; 7 nucleotides align to TRBD1. V lost 0 bases to trimming and J lost 2 bases; unmatched junction nucleotides: 5. The CDR3 contains 15 residues. Germline V CDR1 and CDR2: SQVTM, ANQGSEA. This CDR3 is CSVEEGRGITDTQYF. The CDR3 DNA reads TGCAGCGTTGAAGAGGGCAGGGGGATCACAGATACGCAGTATTTT.